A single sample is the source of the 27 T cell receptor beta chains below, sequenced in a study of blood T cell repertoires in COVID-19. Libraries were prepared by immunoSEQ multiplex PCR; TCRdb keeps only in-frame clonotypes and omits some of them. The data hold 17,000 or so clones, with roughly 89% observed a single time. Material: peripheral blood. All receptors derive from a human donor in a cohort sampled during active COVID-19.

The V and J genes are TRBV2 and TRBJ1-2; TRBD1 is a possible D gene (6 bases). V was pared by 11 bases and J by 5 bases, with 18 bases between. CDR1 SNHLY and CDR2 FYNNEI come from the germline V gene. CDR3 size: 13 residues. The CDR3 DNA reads TGTGCCGGTTTCAACGGGACATCTTATGGCTACACCTTC. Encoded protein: CAGFNGTSYGYTF.

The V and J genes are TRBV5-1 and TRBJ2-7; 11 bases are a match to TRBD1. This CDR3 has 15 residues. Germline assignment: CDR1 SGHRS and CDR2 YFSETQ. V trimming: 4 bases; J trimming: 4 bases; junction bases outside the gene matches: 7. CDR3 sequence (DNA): TGCGCCAGCAGCAGGTCCGGGACAGGGGGGTACGAGCAGTACTTC. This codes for CASSRSGTGGYEQYF.

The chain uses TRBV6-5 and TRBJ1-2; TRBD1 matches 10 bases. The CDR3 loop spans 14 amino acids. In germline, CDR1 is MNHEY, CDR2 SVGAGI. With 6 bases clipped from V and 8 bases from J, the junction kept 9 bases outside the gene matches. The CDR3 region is CASRPGQGRSGYTF. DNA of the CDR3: TGTGCCAGCAGACCGGGACAGGGGAGGTCCGGCTACACCTTC.

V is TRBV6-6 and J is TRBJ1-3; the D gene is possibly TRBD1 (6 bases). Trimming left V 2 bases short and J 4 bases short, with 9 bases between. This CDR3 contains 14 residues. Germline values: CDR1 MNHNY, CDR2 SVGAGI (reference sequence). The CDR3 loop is CASSYGTTGNTIYF. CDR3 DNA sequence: TGTGCCAGCAGTTACGGGACAACCGGAAACACCATATATTTT.

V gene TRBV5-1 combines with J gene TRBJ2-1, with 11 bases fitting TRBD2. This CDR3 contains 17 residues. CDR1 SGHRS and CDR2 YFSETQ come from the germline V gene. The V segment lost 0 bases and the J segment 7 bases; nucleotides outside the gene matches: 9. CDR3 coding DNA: TGCGCCAGCAGCTTGGGGGCACTAGCGGGAGCCCCTAATGAGCAGTTCTTC. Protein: CASSLGALAGAPNEQFF.

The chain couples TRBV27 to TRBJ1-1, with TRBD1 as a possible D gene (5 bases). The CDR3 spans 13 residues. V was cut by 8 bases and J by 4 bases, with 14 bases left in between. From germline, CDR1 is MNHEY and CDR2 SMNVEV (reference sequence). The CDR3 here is CASRVQGGTEAFF. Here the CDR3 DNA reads TGTGCCAGCCGTGTCCAGGGCGGCACTGAAGCTTTCTTT.

The CDR3 bases are TGTGCCAGCAGCCAAGGGGGCGGAACCTACGAGCAGTACTTC. It specifies CASSQGGGTYEQYF. The rearrangement joins TRBV3-1 (or the pseudogene TRBV3-2) to TRBJ2-7, with D perhaps TRBD1 (5 bases). Germline CDR1 reads LGHDT; CDR2 reads YNNKEL (reference sequence). The CDR3 covers 14 residues. V shed 1 base and J shed 2 bases, with 9 bases lying between them.

CDR3 sequence (DNA): TGTGCCAGCAGCCTAGACAGGGTCCCGACCTACAATGAGCAGTTCTTC. Translated: CASSLDRVPTYNEQFF. This chain joins TRBV5-5 and TRBJ2-1; 7 positions agree with TRBD1. There are 16 residues in the CDR3. Unmatched junction bases numbered 9, after V lost 4 bases and J lost 2 bases. Looked up from germline, CDR1 is SGHKS and CDR2 is YYEKEE (reference sequence).

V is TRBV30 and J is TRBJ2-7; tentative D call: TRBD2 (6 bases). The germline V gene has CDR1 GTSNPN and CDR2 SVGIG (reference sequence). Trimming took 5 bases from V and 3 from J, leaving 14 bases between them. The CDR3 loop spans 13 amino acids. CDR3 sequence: CAWGRDSFYEQYF. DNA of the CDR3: TGTGCCTGGGGCCGGGACTCCTTCTACGAGCAGTACTTC.

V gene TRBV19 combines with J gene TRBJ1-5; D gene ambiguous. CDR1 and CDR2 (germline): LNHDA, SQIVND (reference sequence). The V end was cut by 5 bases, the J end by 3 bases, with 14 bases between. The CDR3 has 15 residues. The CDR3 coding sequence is TGTGCCAGTAGTCACTACCAGAAGTCCAATCAGCCCCAGCATTTT. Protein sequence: CASSHYQKSNQPQHF.

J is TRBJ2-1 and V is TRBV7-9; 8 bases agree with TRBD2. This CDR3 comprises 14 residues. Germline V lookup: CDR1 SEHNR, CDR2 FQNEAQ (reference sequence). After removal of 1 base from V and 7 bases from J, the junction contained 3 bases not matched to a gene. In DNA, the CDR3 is TGTGCCAGCAGCTTAGGACGGGAGGGGAATGAGCAGTTCTTC. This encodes CASSLGREGNEQFF.

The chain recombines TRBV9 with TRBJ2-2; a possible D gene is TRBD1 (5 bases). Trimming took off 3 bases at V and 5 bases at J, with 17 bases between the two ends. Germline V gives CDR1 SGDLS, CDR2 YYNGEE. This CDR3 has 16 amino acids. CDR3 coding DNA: TGTGCCAGCAGCGCTGGTATCCAGGGCAGGACCGGGGAGCTGTTTTTT. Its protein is CASSAGIQGRTGELFF.

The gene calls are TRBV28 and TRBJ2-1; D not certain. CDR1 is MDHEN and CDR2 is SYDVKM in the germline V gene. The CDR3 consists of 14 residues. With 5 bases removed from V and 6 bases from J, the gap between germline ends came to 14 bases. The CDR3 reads CASSPPLILNEQFF. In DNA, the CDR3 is TGTGCCAGCAGTCCCCCGCTAATCCTCAATGAGCAGTTCTTC. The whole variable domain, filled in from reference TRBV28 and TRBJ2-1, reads DVKVTQSSRYLVKRTGEKVFLECVQDMDHENMFWYRQDPGLGLRLIYFSYDVKMKEKGDIPEGYSVSREKKERFSLILESASTNQTSMYLCASSPPLILNEQFFGPGTRLTVL.

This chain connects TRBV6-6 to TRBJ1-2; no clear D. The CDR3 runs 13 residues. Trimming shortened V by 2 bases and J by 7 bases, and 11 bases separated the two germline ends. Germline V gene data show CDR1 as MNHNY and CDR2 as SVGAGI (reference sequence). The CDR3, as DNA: TGTGCCAGCAGTTACGGAGGGAGTACTGGCTACACCTTC. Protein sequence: CASSYGGSTGYTF.

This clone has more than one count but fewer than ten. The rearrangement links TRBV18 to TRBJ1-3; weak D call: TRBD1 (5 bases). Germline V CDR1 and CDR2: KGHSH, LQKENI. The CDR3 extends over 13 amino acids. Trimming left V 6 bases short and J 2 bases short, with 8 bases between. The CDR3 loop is CASSSGTGNTIYF. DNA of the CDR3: TGTGCCAGCTCCTCAGGGACTGGAAACACCATATATTTT.

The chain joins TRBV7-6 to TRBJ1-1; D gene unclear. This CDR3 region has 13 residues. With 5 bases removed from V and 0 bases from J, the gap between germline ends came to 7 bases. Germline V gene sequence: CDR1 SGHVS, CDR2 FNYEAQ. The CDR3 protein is CASSPFMNTEAFF. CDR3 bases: TGTGCCAGCAGCCCTTTTATGAACACTGAAGCTTTCTTT.

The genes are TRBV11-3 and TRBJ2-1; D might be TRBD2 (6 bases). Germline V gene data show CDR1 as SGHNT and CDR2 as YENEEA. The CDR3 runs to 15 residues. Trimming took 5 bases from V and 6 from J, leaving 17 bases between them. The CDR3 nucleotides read TGTGCCAGCAGCCCCGAGCGGGTTAGGGCCAATGAGCAGTTCTTC. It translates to CASSPERVRANEQFF.

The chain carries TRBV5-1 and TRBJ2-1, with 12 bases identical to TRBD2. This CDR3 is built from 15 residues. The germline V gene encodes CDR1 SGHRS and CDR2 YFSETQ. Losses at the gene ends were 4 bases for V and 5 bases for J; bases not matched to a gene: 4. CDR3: CASSDRTSGDNEQFF. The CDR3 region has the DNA TGCGCCAGCAGCGATCGGACTAGCGGGGACAATGAGCAGTTCTTC.

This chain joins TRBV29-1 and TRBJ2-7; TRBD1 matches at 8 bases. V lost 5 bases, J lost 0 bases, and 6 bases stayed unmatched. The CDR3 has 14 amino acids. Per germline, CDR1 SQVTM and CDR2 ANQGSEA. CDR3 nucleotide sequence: TGCAGCGTTTTTGGACAGGGTCCCTCCTACGAGCAGTACTTC. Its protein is CSVFGQGPSYEQYF.

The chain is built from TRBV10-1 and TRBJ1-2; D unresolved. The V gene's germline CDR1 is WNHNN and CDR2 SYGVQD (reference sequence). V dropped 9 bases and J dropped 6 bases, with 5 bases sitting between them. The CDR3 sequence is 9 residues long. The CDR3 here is CARSDGYTF. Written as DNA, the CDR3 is TGCGCCAGGAGCGATGGCTACACCTTC.

CDR3 bases: TGTGCCAGCAGCACAGGGGTCGATGAAAAACTGTTTTTT. Its translation: CASSTGVDEKLFF. The J gene is TRBJ1-4, the V gene TRBV5-4, with 7 positions matching TRBD1. This CDR3 spans 13 amino acids. V was clipped by 4 bases and J by 6 bases; unmatched bases: 3. Germline V gives CDR1 SGHNT, CDR2 YYREEE (reference sequence). Based on the CDR3 plus reference TRBV5-4 and TRBJ1-4, the full variable domain is ETGVTQSPTHLIKTRGQQVTLRCSSQSGHNTVSWYQQALGQGPQFIFQYYREEENGRGNFPPRFSGLQFPNYSSELNVNALELDDSALYLCASSTGVDEKLFFGSGTQLSVL.

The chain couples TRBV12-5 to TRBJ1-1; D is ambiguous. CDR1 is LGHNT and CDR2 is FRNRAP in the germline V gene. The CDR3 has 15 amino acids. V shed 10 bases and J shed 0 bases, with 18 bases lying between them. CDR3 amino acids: CATLDGGPMNTEAFF. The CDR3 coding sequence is TGTGCTACCCTCGACGGAGGTCCTATGAACACTGAAGCTTTCTTT.

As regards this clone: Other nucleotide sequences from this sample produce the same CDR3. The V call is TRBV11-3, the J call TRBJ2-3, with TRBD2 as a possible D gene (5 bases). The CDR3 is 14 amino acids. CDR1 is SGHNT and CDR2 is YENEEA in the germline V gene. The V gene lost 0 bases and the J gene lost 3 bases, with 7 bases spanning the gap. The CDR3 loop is CASSLDGGTDTQYF. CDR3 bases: TGTGCCAGCAGCTTAGACGGAGGAACAGATACGCAGTATTTT. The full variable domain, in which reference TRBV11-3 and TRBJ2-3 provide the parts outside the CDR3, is EAGVVQSPRYKIIEKKQPVAFWCNPISGHNTLYWYLQNLGQGPELLIRYENEEAVDDSQLPKDRFSAERLKGVDSTLKIQPAELGDSAVYLCASSLDGGTDTQYFGPGTRLTVL.

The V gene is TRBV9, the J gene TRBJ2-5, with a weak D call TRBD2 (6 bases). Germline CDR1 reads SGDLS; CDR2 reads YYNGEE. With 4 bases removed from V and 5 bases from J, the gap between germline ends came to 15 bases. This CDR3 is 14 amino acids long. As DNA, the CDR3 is TGTGCCAGCAGCCTCGGGGGTCTGGGGGAGACCCAGTACTTC. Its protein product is CASSLGGLGETQYF.

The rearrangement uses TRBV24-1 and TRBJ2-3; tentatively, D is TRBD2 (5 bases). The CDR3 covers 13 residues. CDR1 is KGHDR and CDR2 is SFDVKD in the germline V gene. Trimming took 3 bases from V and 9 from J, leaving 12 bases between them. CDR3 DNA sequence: TGTGCCACCAGTGATCAAGGACTCCCGACGCAGTATTTT. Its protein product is CATSDQGLPTQYF.

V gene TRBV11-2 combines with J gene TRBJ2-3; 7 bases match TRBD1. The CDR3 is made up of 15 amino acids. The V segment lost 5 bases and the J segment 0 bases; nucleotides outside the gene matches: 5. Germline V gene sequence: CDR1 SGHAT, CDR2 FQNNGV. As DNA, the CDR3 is TGTGCCAGCAGCCCGTGGACAGGTAGCACAGATACGCAGTATTTT. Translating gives CASSPWTGSTDTQYF.

The CDR3 region is CASSQNGATGGSYEQYF. The CDR3 coding sequence is TGTGCCAGCAGCCAAAACGGAGCGACAGGGGGCAGCTACGAGCAGTACTTC. J is TRBJ2-7 and V is TRBV3-1 (or the pseudogene TRBV3-2); 10 nucleotides agree with TRBD1. The CDR3 contains 17 residues. Germline lookup yields CDR1 LGHDT and CDR2 YNNKEL (reference sequence). The V gene end was trimmed by 2 bases and the J gene end by 3 bases; junction bases not matched to a gene: 10.